This T cell receptor (beta chain) was sequenced in a study of cytomegalovirus exposure and HLA in healthy donors (dated by TCRdb to 2016 to 2017). At the level of the whole study: An earlier analysis of 550 to 700 of the donors reported more than 250 Gb of sequence data and roughly 100 million unique TCR beta sequences from some 180 million T cells. About 310 gigabases of sequencing data and tens of millions of unique TCR sequences were included in an early release covering several hundred HLA-typed donors. Of the approximately 370 genotyped donors, 65% to 90% were placed in the genetic ancestry cluster associated with self-reported Caucasian donors. The study was designed to test whether signatures of past pathogen exposure could be identified by cataloging public T cell receptors. The study used immunosequencing to profile the T cell repertoires of approximately 640 subjects and linked those repertoires to cytomegalovirus serostatus. A separate validation cohort of roughly 110 different subjects was used in addition to the approximately 700-subject first cohort. To predict cytomegalovirus infection status, the study combined high-throughput TCR immunosequencing, statistical association of individual TCRs with disease status, and machine learning. To study patterns of TCR occurrence, a later analysis re-analyzed previously published TCR beta repertoires from 650 to 750 donors and added high-resolution HLA genotyping. Rather than drawing on any new phenotypic data, the later analysis identified candidate immune exposures from TCR beta sequences and the way those sequences occurred across donors. In an earlier analysis of 587 of the donors, high-throughput TCR beta sequencing was used to judge whether each TCR beta V gene segment behaved as functional or pseudogenic. Alongside the repertoire data, information on donor age, sex, ethnicity and CMV serostatus was compiled. Genome-wide SNP genotypes for about 65% of the 666 donors were used in a later genetic analysis, which treated that subset as a discovery cohort. Every discovery cohort repertoire had been produced on one sequencing platform. Class I and class II HLA loci were covered by the typing at four-digit resolution. Typing coverage differed by locus: A, B, C, DRB1 and DQB1 were typed in roughly 620-630 donors, DQA1 in 522, DPA1 in approximately 610, and DPB1 in roughly 450. A few DR-DQ haplotypes were handled as single units for association and clustering because linkage in the cohort was strong. Among about 410 genotyped donors of the cohort, an average of approximately 200,000 unique TCR beta nucleotide sequences was sequenced per donor, of which about 18% were non-productive.

This clone was counted only a few times. Its recognized antigen is unknown. No base quality information exists; no much larger clone differs at one position. The cohort comprised 550 to 700 healthy bone marrow donors. All cohort members were sampled while nominally healthy, although unrecorded immune exposures were likely present. The donor tested CMV seropositive, placing the donor among the 250 to 350 seropositive members of the cohort. A peripheral blood sample was provided by each donor, and peripheral blood mononuclear cells were used for TCR beta sequencing. The Qiagen DNeasy Blood Extraction Kit was used to extract genomic DNA from the blood cell samples. Study-wide conclusions, independent of this receptor: The authors suggested that the approach could potentially be extended to other disease states and immunological phenotypes. Because some donors lacked HLA typing at each locus, the association tests relied only on the typed subset. In both the original and validation cohorts, the classifier was reported to diagnose cytomegalovirus status with high specificity and sensitivity. An association between a missense DCLRE1C variant and V-gene and J-gene trimming of TCR beta chains was found in a later genetic analysis and replicated in an independent cohort. Specific HLA alleles were associated with 15,000 to 20,000 TCR beta sequences at a false discovery rate of 0.05 in a later analysis. In a later analysis, several top co-occurrence clusters were reported to appear linked to parvovirus B19, influenza, CMV and Epstein-Barr virus. According to a later analysis, TCR association rates differed among HLA loci, with DRB1 alleles showing the most associated TCRs and HLA-C alleles showing the fewest. Most TCR sequences were observed very rarely across donors, whereas some public TCRs were present in many individuals. Because counts were too low, some 16 rarely observed V segments, including chromosome 9 orphons, were excluded from the earlier analysis of under 650 of the donors. The study gave a list of 150 to 200 TCR beta chains associated with cytomegalovirus. A later analysis found that most CMV-associated TCR beta chains appeared HLA-restricted, with HLA associations seemingly driven largely by CMV exposure. According to a later genetic analysis, donors in an Asian-associated ancestry cluster had fewer N-insertions in productive TCRs than the approximately 670-donor mean. Correlated functional status among segregating V segments might be attributable to linkage disequilibrium, but an unknown experimental factor could not be ruled out. The sequencing pipeline was judged likely to have produced a cluster of highly shared sequence variants as a technical artifact. Sequencing depth was assumed to be roughly uniform across donors in the presence/absence analyses, though that assumption may not hold. In a later analysis, HLA-associated TCR beta chains were found to be more clonally expanded and to have lower generation probabilities than equally common non-associated chains. The only immune exposure information available for the cohort was CMV serostatus. When HLA alleles, especially DR and DQ, strongly co-occurred, TCR associations were difficult to assign to individual alleles. In an earlier analysis of 450 to 750 of the donors, most TCR beta V segments appeared in productive rearrangements about 87% or about 30% of the time, broadly matching IMGT annotations. A further reported finding was that TCR beta sequences accurately predicted the HLA-A and HLA-B alleles for most subjects in the first cohort. Three of the identified cytomegalovirus-associated TCR beta chains were confirmed in vitro to be specific for cytomegalovirus antigens. Only TCR beta chains were sequenced in this cohort, and the absence of alpha or paired-chain data limited detectable features.

Library method: the immunoSEQ multiplex PCR assay. A mixture of 60 forward primers for TCR Vbeta segments and 13 reverse primers for TCR Jbeta segments was used in the multiplex PCR. A multiplex PCR assay on genomic DNA amplified the CDR3 region of rearranged TCR beta genes. The amplified TCR beta libraries were sequenced on the Illumina HiSeq System as 87-base-pair reads. In the authors' own workflow: Across the roughly 700 repertoires, a later analysis counted some 81 million unique TCR beta chains, around 10 million of which were shared by at least two donors. Raw reads were error-corrected and collapsed into unique sequences with a nearest-neighbor algorithm that merged closely related sequences to remove PCR and sequencing errors. V, D and J gene segments were assigned by aligning CDR3 sequences to IMGT reference sequences. For a sequence to be retained, a match of at least six nucleotides to both a V gene segment and a J gene segment was required. Rearrangements were called productive when the CDR3 lacked stop codons and stayed in frame with V and J; all others were non-productive. Following IMGT convention, CDR3 was defined as the stretch from the second conserved V-encoded cysteine up to the conserved J-encoded phenylalanine. In an earlier analysis of some 550 of the donors, sequences lacking an unambiguous match to a single V gene segment were excluded. In an earlier analysis of 500 to 750 of the donors, V segments were called functional above 56.7% productive rearrangements and were called segregating when the between-donor standard deviation exceeded 5%. A statistical classification framework was built for diagnosing cytomegalovirus status from the catalog of TCR beta chain sequences. V and J gene assignment, in a later analysis, came from comparing TCR nucleotide sequences with IMGT/GENE-DB human TR gene sequences. The TCRdist pipeline was used in a later analysis to assign CDR3 sequences and most-parsimonious VDJ recombination scenarios. A later analysis defined each TCR beta chain by its CDR3 amino acid sequence plus V-gene family, and excluded reads lacking a unique V-gene family. As a way to deal with suspected cross-contamination and a sequencing artifact, a later analysis dropped 500 to 700 nucleotide sequences that were highly shared and had low generation probability. In a later analysis, a clonal expansion index for each public chain was calculated from normalized within-repertoire ranks of inferred template counts. Generation probabilities in a later analysis came from a VDJ recombination model fitted to out-of-frame rearrangements, and those results were checked against IGoR. In a later analysis, TCR-TCR, TCR-HLA and TCR-CMV co-occurrence was scored with hypergeometric tests, and a repertoire-size bias correction was applied to TCR pairs. A later analysis estimated false discovery rates by permuting HLA or CMV assignments 20 times. In a later analysis, co-occurring TCRs were grouped with DBSCAN, and TCRdist sequence similarity was added when clustering was performed within HLA-allele-positive subsets. Co-occurrence clustering excluded repertoires with fewer than 30,000 or more than 120,000 public chains, plus five with anomalous nucleotide sharing. The clones in this table, taken by TCRdb from immuneACCESS, are in-frame only. Not every clone is retained; where verified, under half of the shortfall comes from an unresolved V gene, and the cause of the rest is unknown. The D gene and trimming were derived from the DNA, and the V and J assignments and clone size from that table. Recorded for this sample are 200,000 to 250,000 clones; 82% of them occurred a single time. In total, the top ten clones hold 5.4% of the sample.

Specimen: PBMCs. The sequence was obtained from a woman aged 40 to 50 in good health and CMV-seropositive.

The DNA is TGTGCCAGCAGCCAAGAGGCGGTCACCTACGAGCAGTACTTC. Translated, it gives CASSQEAVTYEQYF. Here the chain combines TRBV4-2 and TRBJ2-7, with no confident D gene call. Taken from cysteine to phenylalanine, the CDR3 has 14 residues. Only CDR3 DNA is held: 42 bases, read in frame from base 1. The junction shows trimming of 0 bases on V and 2 bases on J, plus 8 bases between the germline ends. Based on the germline V gene, the CDR1 and CDR2 sequences are LGHNA and YNFKEQ.